The 27 T cell receptor beta chains in this list originate from one sample, sequenced in a study of shared clonotypes between healthy human individuals. Generated by immunoSEQ multiplex PCR, the TCRdb table keeps only in-frame clones and is missing some. The sample has millions of clones; 85% to 95% are singletons. Sequences were obtained from naive CD4+ T cells sorted from blood. Subset denoted: CD45RA+ positively selected. The receptor set was obtained from a man younger than 30 in good health.

The gene calls are TRBV7-2 and TRBJ2-1, with D possibly being TRBD1 (6 bases). Germline CDR1 reads SGHTA; CDR2 reads FQGNSA. The ends were cut back, 1 base at V and 1 base at J, with 11 bases in the middle. CDR3 length equals 16 residues. CDR3 residues: CASSLVGDISYNEQFF. The CDR3 DNA is TGTGCCAGCAGCTTAGTTGGGGACATTTCCTACAATGAGCAGTTCTTC.

This clone has a single count. The chain has TRBV11-2 and TRBJ1-6, with D possibly TRBD1 on 5 matching bases. CDR1 and CDR2 from the germline V gene are SGHAT and FQNNGV. With 4 bases removed from V and 4 bases from J, the gap between germline ends came to 11 bases. The CDR3 consists of 15 residues. The DNA for the CDR3 is TGTGCCAGCAGCTCCCGACAGTATTATAATTCACCCCTCCACTTT. Its translation is CASSSRQYYNSPLHF.

This clone appeared once. The genes are TRBV2 and TRBJ2-2; 12 nucleotides line up with TRBD2. Looked up from germline, CDR1 is SNHLY and CDR2 is FYNNEI. V shed 5 bases and J 4 bases; nucleotides not matched to a gene: 11. CDR3 length equals 18 residues. CDR3: CASSLAGLAGGSTGELFF. The DNA for the CDR3 is TGTGCCAGCAGTCTAGCGGGGCTAGCGGGAGGGTCCACCGGGGAGCTGTTTTTT.

The chain carries TRBV6-5 and TRBJ1-5; TRBD1 is a possible D gene (5 bases). Per germline, CDR1 MNHEY and CDR2 SVGAGI. The CDR3 sequence is 15 residues long. Trimming pared 0 bases from V and 6 bases from J, leaving 12 bases between. CDR3 in DNA: TGTGCCAGCAGTTACTCCGACAGATTGGCTCAGCCCCAGCATTTT. Translated, it gives CASSYSDRLAQPQHF.

The chain carries TRBV4-1 and TRBJ1-5; the D gene is possibly TRBD1 (6 bases). V was cut by 1 base and J by 5 bases, with 12 bases left in between. This CDR3 has 15 amino acids. Germline CDR1 and CDR2: MGHRA and YSYEKL. CDR3 bases: TGCGCCAGCAGCCAAGCGCAGGGGATGGATCAGCCCCAGCATTTT. Translation gives CASSQAQGMDQPQHF.

The V and J genes are TRBV6-1 and TRBJ2-5; 8 nucleotides line up with TRBD1. The CDR3 sequence is 13 residues long. V was pared by 4 bases and J by 5 bases, with 3 bases of the junction left unmatched. CDR1 is MNHNS and CDR2 is SASEGT in the germline V gene. The CDR3, as DNA: TGTGCCAGCAGTGTAGACAGGGGCGAGACCCAGTACTTC. Translated, it gives CASSVDRGETQYF.

This clone has a handful of counts. The gene calls are TRBV4-1 and TRBJ2-5; D possibly corresponds to TRBD2 (6 bases). The CDR3 is made up of 13 amino acids. Germline CDR1 reads MGHRA; CDR2 reads YSYEKL. The V gene lost 5 bases and the J gene lost 5 bases, with 12 bases spanning the gap. As DNA, the CDR3 is TGCGCCAGCAGCTCTGGACTATTGGAGACCCAGTACTTC. This sequence encodes CASSSGLLETQYF.

The rearrangement links TRBV11-2 to TRBJ2-3; 14 bases match TRBD2. The CDR3 loop spans 16 amino acids. The germline gives CDR1 SGHAT, CDR2 FQNNGV. V lost 5 bases and J lost 3; bases outside the gene matches: 4. The CDR3 protein is CASSRLAGGITDTQYF. In nucleotides, the CDR3 is TGTGCCAGCAGCAGACTAGCGGGAGGGATTACAGATACGCAGTATTTT. The full variable domain, rest sourced from reference TRBV11-2 and TRBJ2-3, is EAGVAQSPRYKIIEKRQSVAFWCNPISGHATLYWYQQILGQGPKLLIQFQNNGVVDDSQLPKDRFSAERLKGVDSTLKIQPAKLEDSAVYLCASSRLAGGITDTQYFGPGTRLTVL.

The chain recombines TRBV27 with TRBJ2-3; TRBD2 aligns across 9 bases. Unmatched junction bases numbered 1, after V lost 2 bases and J lost 1 base. The germline gives CDR1 MNHEY, CDR2 SMNVEV (reference sequence). The CDR3 is made up of 15 amino acids. DNA of the CDR3: TGTGCCAGCAGTTTACAGCGGGGGGGCACAGATACGCAGTATTTT. This gives the protein CASSLQRGGTDTQYF.

The rearrangement uses TRBV5-4 and TRBJ2-1, with 10 bases aligning to TRBD2. CDR1 is SGHNT and CDR2 is YYREEE in the germline V gene (reference sequence). The CDR3 is made up of 14 amino acids. The trim removed 4 bases at V and 9 bases at J, leaving 7 bases unmatched. The CDR3 loop is CASSTSGGASEQFF. For the CDR3, the DNA is TGTGCCAGCAGCACAAGCGGGGGGGCCAGTGAGCAGTTCTTC.

J is TRBJ2-1 and V is TRBV18, with D perhaps matching TRBD1 or TRBD2 (5 bases each). Trimming cost V 3 bases and J 9 bases, with 12 bases left between them. CDR1 KGHSH and CDR2 LQKENI come from the germline V gene. This CDR3 is built from 13 residues. CDR3 protein: CASSPVAGAEQFF. As DNA, the CDR3 is TGTGCCAGCTCACCGGTGGCCGGGGCTGAGCAGTTCTTC.

The chain has TRBV9 and TRBJ1-3, with a weak D call TRBD1 (6 bases). CDR1 and CDR2 from the germline V gene are SGDLS and YYNGEE. With 3 bases removed from V and 0 bases from J, the gap between germline ends came to 10 bases. The CDR3 runs 15 residues. Here the CDR3 DNA reads TGTGCCAGCAGCGCTACAGGGTACTCTGGAAACACCATATATTTT. It codes for CASSATGYSGNTIYF.

The gene calls are TRBV29-1 and TRBJ2-7, with 10 positions matching TRBD2. The CDR3 spans 14 residues. V shed 4 bases, J shed 5 bases, and the junction held 8 bases outside the gene matches. Germline CDR1 SQVTM, CDR2 ANQGSEA. The CDR3 nucleotides are TGCAGCGTTGGACGAAGGCTAGCGGGAGACGAGCAGTACTTC. Encoded protein: CSVGRRLAGDEQYF.

The rearrangement uses TRBV5-1 and TRBJ2-2, with 9 bases that match TRBD2. The CDR3 extends over 16 amino acids. V was clipped by 5 bases and J by 5 bases; unmatched bases: 10. CDR1 is SGHRS and CDR2 is YFSETQ in the germline V gene. The DNA for the CDR3 is TGCGCCAGCAGTTACCGAGCGGGAGGAAATACCGGGGAGCTGTTTTTT. It yields the protein CASSYRAGGNTGELFF. The whole variable domain, filled in from reference TRBV5-1 and TRBJ2-2, reads KAGVTQTPRYLIKTRGQQVTLSCSPISGHRSVSWYQQTPGQGLQFLFEYFSETQRNKGNFPGRFSGRQFSNSRSEMNVSTLELGDSALYLCASSYRAGGNTGELFFGEGSRLTVL.

The chain has TRBV25-1 and TRBJ2-1, with 14 bases aligning to TRBD2. V trimming: 7 bases; J trimming: 7 bases; junction bases outside the gene matches: 9. The CDR3 has 16 residues. Per germline, CDR1 MGHDK and CDR2 SYGVNS. The CDR3 sequence is CASKRAGTSGGNEQFF. The CDR3 nucleotides are TGTGCCAGCAAGCGAGCAGGGACTAGCGGGGGAAATGAGCAGTTCTTC.

V gene TRBV6-5 combines with J gene TRBJ2-7; D unclear. CDR1 is MNHEY and CDR2 is SVGAGI in the germline V gene. The CDR3 is made up of 13 amino acids. V lost 5 bases and J 7 bases, leaving 15 bases between the germline ends. The CDR3 loop reads CASSPGVGREQYF. The CDR3, as DNA: TGTGCCAGCAGTCCTGGGGTCGGGCGGGAGCAGTACTTC.

The rearrangement uses TRBV6-1 and TRBJ2-1, with 9 positions matching TRBD1. The CDR3 extends over 15 amino acids. Germline CDR1 is MNHNS and CDR2 is SASEGT. Trimming took 5 bases from V and 2 from J; bases not matched to a gene: 4. DNA of the CDR3: TGTGCCAGCAGTTCGGACAGGGGTCCCTACAATGAGCAGTTCTTC. This sequence encodes CASSSDRGPYNEQFF.

Worth noting for this clone: The same CDR3 can be traced to other DNA sequences in this sample. This chain joins TRBV28 and TRBJ1-5; TRBD1 might be the D (6 bases). There are 13 residues in the CDR3. CDR1 and CDR2 from the germline V gene are MDHEN and SYDVKM. Trimming left V 6 bases short and J 0 bases short, with 6 bases between. The CDR3 here is CASRDSSNQPQHF. The CDR3 DNA reads TGTGCCAGCAGGGACAGTAGCAATCAGCCCCAGCATTTT.

J is TRBJ1-1 and V is TRBV14, with D uncertain. CDR1 is SGHDN and CDR2 is FVKESK in the germline V gene. V lost 5 bases to trimming and J lost 1 base, with 8 bases between them. This CDR3 is built from 13 residues. The CDR3 reads CASSKDENTEAFF. The CDR3 DNA follows: TGTGCCAGCAGCAAGGACGAGAACACTGAAGCTTTCTTT.

The chain recombines TRBV7-9 with TRBJ1-2, with a weak D call TRBD1 (6 bases). The germline CDR1 and CDR2 sequences are SEHNR and FQNEAQ (reference sequence). The CDR3 totals 12 residues. V gave up 5 bases and J gave up 8 bases, with 12 bases separating them. This CDR3 reads CASSQTGGGYTF. The DNA for the CDR3 is TGTGCCAGCAGCCAGACAGGCGGAGGCTACACCTTC.

The gene calls are TRBV15 and TRBJ1-2; D is unclear. The CDR3 has 13 residues. CDR1 and CDR2 (germline): LNHNV, YYDKDF (reference sequence). Trimming cost V 3 bases and J 5 bases, with 10 bases left between them. The CDR3 protein is CATSSVAFYGYTF. CDR3 in DNA: TGTGCCACCAGCAGTGTCGCGTTTTATGGCTACACCTTC.

The chain has TRBV27 and TRBJ2-2; TRBD1 matches at 8 bases. The CDR3 totals 15 residues. CDR1 MNHEY and CDR2 SMNVEV come from the germline V gene (reference sequence). Unmatched junction bases numbered 11, after V lost 9 bases and J lost 5 bases. The CDR3 loop is CASKWTGPVTGELFF. In DNA, the CDR3 is TGTGCCAGTAAATGGACAGGGCCGGTTACCGGGGAGCTGTTTTTT.

A word on this clone: The same CDR3 is also encoded by other DNA sequences in this sample. CDR3 residues: CASSLDGVNTEAFF. The CDR3 region has the DNA TGCGCCAGCAGCTTGGACGGCGTGAACACTGAAGCTTTCTTT. This rearrangement joins TRBV5-1 to TRBJ1-1; D is undetermined. V was shortened by 0 bases and J by 0 bases, with 6 bases between the two germline ends. The CDR3 is made up of 14 amino acids. Per germline, CDR1 SGHRS and CDR2 YFSETQ.

The V and J genes are TRBV9 and TRBJ2-1; TRBD2 matches 10 bases. Germline V gene lookup returns CDR1 SGDLS and CDR2 YYNGEE. This CDR3 comprises 15 residues. V shed 0 bases and J 8 bases; nucleotides not matched to a gene: 5. CDR3 nucleotide sequence: TGTGCCAGCAGCGTAGTCCTAGCGGGAGTCTATGAGCAGTTCTTC. It encodes CASSVVLAGVYEQFF.

The V call is TRBV27, the J call TRBJ2-5; 8 nucleotides match TRBD1. The CDR3 spans 15 residues. Trimming took 3 bases from V and 5 from J; bases not matched to a gene: 8. Per germline, CDR1 MNHEY and CDR2 SMNVEV (reference sequence). The CDR3 DNA follows: TGTGCCAGCAGTTTGGGTCAGGGGGCTAGGGAGACCCAGTACTTC. Protein product: CASSLGQGARETQYF.

The chain joins TRBV18 to TRBJ2-7; perhaps TRBD1 as D (6 bases). CDR1 is KGHSH and CDR2 is LQKENI in the germline V gene. V lost 3 bases and J lost 3, with 12 bases in between. The length of the CDR3 is 14 residues. The CDR3 nucleotides are TGTGCCAGCTCACCCTCCCGGGACAACTACGAGCAGTACTTC. Translation: CASSPSRDNYEQYF.

The rearrangement joins TRBV11-2 to TRBJ1-5; 7 bases match TRBD1. The CDR3 is 15 residues long. J was trimmed by 0 bases and V by 5 bases; bases with no gene match: 4. CDR1 is SGHAT and CDR2 is FQNNGV in the germline V gene. This chain's CDR3 is CASSPGQRSNQPQHF. The CDR3 region has the DNA TGTGCCAGCAGCCCGGGACAGCGTAGCAATCAGCCCCAGCATTTT.